Listed here are 4 T cell receptor beta chains from one sample, sequenced in a study of blood T cell repertoires in COVID-19. Here immunoSEQ multiplex PCR was the method, and the copy in TCRdb shows in-frame clones only, minus some. Of around 190,000 clones listed, roughly 85% are singletons. Specimen: peripheral blood. Receptor source: an elderly woman with acute or convalescent COVID-19.

The chain carries TRBV6-5 and TRBJ2-5, with D tentatively TRBD2 (7 bases). Trimming stripped 7 bases from V and 4 bases from J, with 16 bases between. This CDR3 has 14 residues. Germline V lookup: CDR1 MNHEY, CDR2 SVGAGI. The CDR3 loop is CASMRGGPVETQYF. The CDR3 nucleotides are TGTGCCAGCATGAGGGGGGGGCCGGTAGAGACCCAGTACTTC.

The genes are TRBV5-8 and TRBJ2-3; possibly TRBD2 for D (6 bases). V dropped 4 bases and J dropped 3 bases, with 18 bases sitting between them. Germline values: CDR1 SGHTS, CDR2 YDEGEE. This CDR3 is built from 16 residues. CDR3 sequence: CASSGGTTVFTDTQYF. The CDR3 coding sequence is TGTGCCAGCAGCGGGGGGACGACAGTGTTTACAGATACGCAGTATTTT.

The gene calls are TRBV6-1 and TRBJ2-7; no clear D. Trimming stripped 2 bases from V and 2 bases from J, with 13 bases between. The CDR3 loop spans 15 amino acids. CDR1 MNHNS and CDR2 SASEGT come from the germline V gene. The CDR3 coding sequence is TGTGCCAGCAGTGAAACGGTAGCTCCAACCTACGAGCAGTACTTC. Its translation is CASSETVAPTYEQYF.

The V gene is TRBV7-8, the J gene TRBJ2-2, with TRBD1 identical over 9 bases. The CDR3 contains 17 residues. Germline lookup yields CDR1 SGHVS and CDR2 FQNEAQ. V dropped 5 bases and J dropped 6; count of bases not matched to a gene: 13. CDR3 in amino acids: CASSVQVGQGTAGELFF. The CDR3 coding sequence is TGTGCCAGCAGCGTCCAAGTGGGACAGGGAACCGCCGGGGAGCTGTTTTTT.